The 17 T cell receptor beta chains below all came from one sample that was sequenced in a study of T cells after posttransplantation cyclophosphamide. The repertoire was sequenced with immunoSEQ multiplex PCR; TCRdb's copy has only in-frame clones and lacks some. The repertoire shows approximately 3,100 clones, none seen only once; the top ten take roughly 30%. A marrow graft followed busulfan-fludarabine conditioning, with cyclophosphamide on days +3 and +4. The specimen was PBMCs, collected 84 days after allogeneic stem cell transplant with posttransplant cyclophosphamide. These receptor sequences come from a female patient in her thirties or forties who received an allogeneic stem cell transplant from a related donor, was CMV-positive, and had no GVHD. Some T cells may have originated in the graft donor.

This clone was seen at least ten times. The V gene is TRBV14, the J gene TRBJ2-5, with no clear D. The CDR3 sequence is 13 residues long. Trimming pared 3 bases from V and 0 bases from J, leaving 5 bases between. Germline assignment: CDR1 SGHDN and CDR2 FVKESK. The CDR3 DNA follows: TGTGCCAGCAGCCATATTAACCAAGAGACCCAGTACTTC. It codes for CASSHINQETQYF.

Judged by abundance, this clone is medium-sized. The CDR3 reads CASSIQGTSKNIQYF. The CDR3 bases are TGTGCCAGTAGTATACAAGGGACATCAAAAAACATTCAGTACTTC. The rearrangement links TRBV19 to TRBJ2-4; D may be TRBD1 (6 bases). Germline assignment: CDR1 LNHDA and CDR2 SQIVND (reference sequence). Trimming left V 2 bases short and J 4 bases short, with 12 bases between. CDR3 length equals 15 residues.

In its sample, this clone was seen many times. The rearrangement uses TRBV6-1 and TRBJ1-1; 8 nucleotides agree with TRBD1. The V and J ends lost 5 bases and 3 bases, in that order; junction bases with no gene match: 5. This CDR3 has 14 amino acids. CDR1 is MNHNS, CDR2 SASEGT, per germline. In DNA, the CDR3 is TGTGCCAGCAGTCCTACAGGGGGGGACACTGAAGCTTTCTTT. Protein product: CASSPTGGDTEAFF.

The chain uses TRBV5-1 and TRBJ2-5; 12 bases align to TRBD1. V shed 0 bases and J 4 bases; nucleotides not matched to a gene: 7. This CDR3 contains 17 residues. From germline, CDR1 is SGHRS and CDR2 YFSETQ. CDR3 bases: TGCGCCAGCAGCTTGGCCGTCGGGACAGGGGGCGCAGAGACCCAGTACTTC. Translating it yields CASSLAVGTGGAETQYF.

This clone came up many times. The chain uses TRBV6-1 and TRBJ1-4; 8 bases match TRBD1. V was clipped by 7 bases and J by 8 bases; unmatched bases: 12. From germline, CDR1 is MNHNS and CDR2 SASEGT. The CDR3 sequence is 15 residues long. This CDR3 reads CASTRGQGAREKLFF. In nucleotides, the CDR3 is TGTGCCAGCACCCGAGGTCAGGGGGCGCGAGAAAAACTGTTTTTT.

Sample share makes this clone medium-sized. This sequence joins TRBV7-7 and TRBJ2-5; TRBD2 agrees at 13 bases. The CDR3 totals 17 residues. Trimming cost V 5 bases and J 3 bases; bases outside gene matches: 9. Germline loops: CDR1 SSHAT, CDR2 FNYEAQ (reference sequence). The CDR3 DNA is TGTGCCAGCAGCCTAAATCAAGGACTAGCGGGGGAAGAGACCCAGTACTTC. Its protein is CASSLNQGLAGEETQYF. Full variable domain (rest looked up from reference TRBV7-7 and TRBJ2-5): GAGVSQSPRYKVTKRGQDVTLRCDPISSHATLYWYQQALGQGPEFLTYFNYEAQPDKSGLPSDRFSAERPEGSISTLTIQRTEQRDSAMYRCASSLNQGLAGEETQYFGPGTRLLVL.

The V and J genes are TRBV4-1 and TRBJ2-5, with D maybe TRBD2 (6 bases). The end of the DNA fits TRBJ2-7 better, so the J call may be wrong. The germline V gene encodes CDR1 MGHRA and CDR2 YSYEKL. This CDR3 region has 14 residues. The CDR3 is CASSPEEGLNEQYF. CDR3 in DNA: TGCGCCAGCAGCCCCGAGGAGGGGTTGAACGAGCAGTACTTC.

This clone is deemed medium-sized. This sequence joins TRBV5-1 and TRBJ2-1; D call uncertain. Trimming left V 0 bases short and J 7 bases short, with 8 bases between. CDR3 length equals 13 residues. CDR1 is SGHRS and CDR2 is YFSETQ in the germline V gene. In DNA form, the CDR3 reads TGCGCCAGCAGCTTGGAGTGGGCGAATGAGCAGTTCTTC. This encodes CASSLEWANEQFF.

This clone is medium-sized. The rearrangement joins TRBV14 to TRBJ2-1; 11 bases map to TRBD1. This CDR3 is built from 16 residues. CDR1 is SGHDN, CDR2 FVKESK, per germline. The V and J ends lost 0 bases and 7 bases, in that order; junction bases with no gene match: 5. DNA for the CDR3: TGTGCCAGCAGCCAAGAACCGGGACAGGGGGATAATGAGCAGTTCTTC. This codes for CASSQEPGQGDNEQFF.

This clone was detected ten times or more. The V gene is TRBV12-3 or TRBV12-4, the J gene TRBJ2-7; 11 bases map to TRBD1. With 2 bases clipped from V and 5 bases from J, the junction kept 5 bases outside the gene matches. CDR3 length: 15 residues. CDR3 protein: CASSLLGQGDDEQYF. The CDR3 region has the DNA TGTGCCAGCAGTTTACTGGGACAGGGGGACGACGAGCAGTACTTC.

This clone was observed at least ten times. The CDR3 region has the DNA TGCGCCAGCACGGACAGTGTGAACACTGAAGCTTTCTTT. Protein sequence: CASTDSVNTEAFF. The chain has TRBV5-1 and TRBJ1-1, with a tentative D call TRBD1 (6 bases). V was pared by 6 bases and J by 0 bases, with 9 bases between. Germline V gene lookup returns CDR1 SGHRS and CDR2 YFSETQ. The CDR3 sequence is 13 residues long.

In this sample, this clone turned up a few times. The rearrangement links TRBV5-1 to TRBJ2-5, with a possible D match to TRBD1 (8 bases). Germline lookup yields CDR1 SGHRS and CDR2 YFSETQ. The V gene lost 4 bases and the J gene lost 6 bases, with 22 bases spanning the gap. The CDR3 is 16 residues long. CDR3 residues: CASSPREGQALKTQYF. CDR3 sequence (DNA): TGCGCCAGCAGCCCTAGGGAGGGACAGGCGTTAAAGACCCAGTACTTC.

This clone showed up many times. The chain employs TRBV28 and TRBJ1-1; no definite D call. V was trimmed by 5 bases and J by 5 bases, leaving 15 bases between them. Looked up from germline, CDR1 is MDHEN and CDR2 is SYDVKM. The CDR3 has 14 residues. Written as DNA, the CDR3 is TGTGCCAGCAGTACCCTTAGCCGGATAACTGAAGCTTTCTTT. Translating it yields CASSTLSRITEAFF.

Many counts were recorded for this clone. The chain employs TRBV18 and TRBJ1-2; D is unclear. The CDR3 sequence is 14 residues long. Trimming removed 6 bases at V and 0 bases at J, with 11 bases between. CDR1 and CDR2 from the germline V gene are KGHSH and LQKENI. CDR3 sequence reads: CASSTDNPNYGYTF. CDR3 nucleotides: TGTGCCAGCTCTACAGACAACCCTAACTATGGCTACACCTTC.

This clone has a count of ten or more. This chain joins TRBV19 and TRBJ2-7; 12 bases align to TRBD2. Trimming cost V 5 bases and J 5 bases; bases outside gene matches: 13. Germline assignment: CDR1 LNHDA and CDR2 SQIVND (reference sequence). The CDR3 sequence is 17 residues long. The CDR3 reads CASSSRLAGAPGDEQYF. The CDR3 coding sequence is TGTGCCAGTAGTTCCCGACTAGCGGGGGCCCCCGGGGACGAGCAGTACTTC.

A few counts support this clone. Other DNA variants within this sample encode the same CDR3. The chain recombines TRBV9 with TRBJ2-7; TRBD1 is a possible D gene (6 bases). The CDR3 contains 15 residues. V lost 8 bases, J lost 4 bases, and 22 bases lay in between. The V gene's germline CDR1 is SGDLS and CDR2 YYNGEE. Written as DNA, the CDR3 is TGTGCCAGTTGCTTCAAGCAGGGGACGGCATACGAGCAGTACTTC. Its protein is CASCFKQGTAYEQYF.

At least ten counts were recorded for this clone. The genes are TRBV19 and TRBJ2-1; maybe TRBD1 (6 bases). The CDR3 is 14 amino acids. Trimming took 8 bases from V and 2 from J, leaving 13 bases between them. Germline V gene data show CDR1 as LNHDA and CDR2 as SQIVND (reference sequence). The CDR3 reads CASGEDSAYNEQFF. Here the CDR3 DNA reads TGTGCCAGTGGAGAGGACAGCGCCTACAATGAGCAGTTCTTC.